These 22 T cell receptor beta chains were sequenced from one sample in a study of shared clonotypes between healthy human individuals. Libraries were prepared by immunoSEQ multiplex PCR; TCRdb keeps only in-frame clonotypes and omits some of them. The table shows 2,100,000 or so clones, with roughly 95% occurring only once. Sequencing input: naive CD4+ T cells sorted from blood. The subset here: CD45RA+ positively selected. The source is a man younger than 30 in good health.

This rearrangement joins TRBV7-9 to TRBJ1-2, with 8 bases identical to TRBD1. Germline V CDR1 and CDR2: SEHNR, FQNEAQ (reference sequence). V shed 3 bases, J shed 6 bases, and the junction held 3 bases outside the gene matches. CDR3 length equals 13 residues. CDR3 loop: CASSFHRGDGYTF. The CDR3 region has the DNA TGTGCCAGCAGCTTCCACAGGGGGGATGGCTACACCTTC.

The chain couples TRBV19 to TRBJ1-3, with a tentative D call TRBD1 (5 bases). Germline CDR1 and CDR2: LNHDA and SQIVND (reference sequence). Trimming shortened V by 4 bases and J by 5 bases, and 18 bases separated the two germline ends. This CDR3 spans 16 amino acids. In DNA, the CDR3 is TGTGCCAGTAGTACCCCTCTCACCGACAGCAGAAACACCATATATTTT. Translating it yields CASSTPLTDSRNTIYF.

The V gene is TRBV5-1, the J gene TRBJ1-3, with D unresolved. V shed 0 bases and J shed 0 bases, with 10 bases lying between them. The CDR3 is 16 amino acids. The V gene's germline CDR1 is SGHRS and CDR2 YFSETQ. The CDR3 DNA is TGCGCCAGCAGCTTGGCCTCGGTTGTCTCTGGAAACACCATATATTTT. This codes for CASSLASVVSGNTIYF.

In nucleotides, the CDR3 is TGTGCCAGCACACTACAGGGTCATGGCTACACCTTC. Protein: CASTLQGHGYTF. The rearrangement uses TRBV28 and TRBJ1-2, with TRBD1 as a possible D gene (6 bases). CDR3 length: 12 residues. The germline V and J ends were trimmed by 7 bases and 6 bases, with 12 bases remaining between them. Germline V gives CDR1 MDHEN, CDR2 SYDVKM.

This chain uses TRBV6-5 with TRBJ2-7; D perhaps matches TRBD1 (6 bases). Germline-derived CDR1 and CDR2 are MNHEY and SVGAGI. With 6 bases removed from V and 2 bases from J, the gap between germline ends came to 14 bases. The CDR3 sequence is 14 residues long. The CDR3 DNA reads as TGTGCCAGCAGACAAACAGGGACCCCCTACGAGCAGTACTTC. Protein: CASRQTGTPYEQYF.

CDR3: CSVASAGTDTQYF. The CDR3 bases are TGCAGCGTTGCCTCGGCGGGTACAGATACGCAGTATTTT. The chain is built from TRBV29-1 and TRBJ2-3, with D possibly being TRBD2 (5 bases). V was trimmed by 4 bases and J by 3 bases, leaving 11 bases between them. Germline CDR1 reads SQVTM; CDR2 reads ANQGSEA. This CDR3 contains 13 residues.

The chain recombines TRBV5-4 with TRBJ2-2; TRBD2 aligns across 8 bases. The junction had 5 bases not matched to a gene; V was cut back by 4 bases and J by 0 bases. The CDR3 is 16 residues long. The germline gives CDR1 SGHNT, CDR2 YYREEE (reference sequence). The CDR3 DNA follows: TGTGCCAGCAGCAGAGTAGCGGGGACGAACACCGGGGAGCTGTTTTTT. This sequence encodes CASSRVAGTNTGELFF.

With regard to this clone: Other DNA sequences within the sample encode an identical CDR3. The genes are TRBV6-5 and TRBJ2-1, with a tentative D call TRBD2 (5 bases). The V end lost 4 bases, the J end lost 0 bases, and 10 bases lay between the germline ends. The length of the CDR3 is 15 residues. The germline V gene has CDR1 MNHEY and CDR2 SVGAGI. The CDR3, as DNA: TGTGCCAGCAGTTCATCGGGGAGCTCCTACAATGAGCAGTTCTTC. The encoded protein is CASSSSGSSYNEQFF.

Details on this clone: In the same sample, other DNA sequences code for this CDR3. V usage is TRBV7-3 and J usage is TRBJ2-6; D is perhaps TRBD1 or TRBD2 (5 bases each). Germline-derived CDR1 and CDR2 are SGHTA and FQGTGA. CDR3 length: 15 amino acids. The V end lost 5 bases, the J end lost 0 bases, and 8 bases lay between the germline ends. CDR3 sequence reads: CASSLGGSGANVLTF. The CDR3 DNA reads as TGTGCCAGCAGCCTTGGGGGCTCTGGGGCCAACGTCCTGACTTTC.

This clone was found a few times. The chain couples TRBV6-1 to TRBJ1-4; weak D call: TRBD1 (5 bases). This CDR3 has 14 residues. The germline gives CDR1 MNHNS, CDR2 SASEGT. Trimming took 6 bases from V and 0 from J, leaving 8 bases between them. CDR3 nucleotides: TGTGCCAGCAGGACAGACCCAACTAATGAAAAACTGTTTTTT. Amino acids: CASRTDPTNEKLFF.

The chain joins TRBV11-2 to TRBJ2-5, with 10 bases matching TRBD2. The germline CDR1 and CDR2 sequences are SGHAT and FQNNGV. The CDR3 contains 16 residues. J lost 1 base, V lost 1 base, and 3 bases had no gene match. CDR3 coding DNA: TGTGCCAGCAGCTTAGGGACTAGCGGAGTCCAAGAGACCCAGTACTTC. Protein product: CASSLGTSGVQETQYF.

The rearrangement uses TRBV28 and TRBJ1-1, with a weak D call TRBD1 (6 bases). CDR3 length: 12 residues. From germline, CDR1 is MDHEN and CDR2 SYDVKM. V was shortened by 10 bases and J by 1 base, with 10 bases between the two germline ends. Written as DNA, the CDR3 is TGTGCCACAGGGGTTCGGAACACTGAAGCTTTCTTT. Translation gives CATGVRNTEAFF.

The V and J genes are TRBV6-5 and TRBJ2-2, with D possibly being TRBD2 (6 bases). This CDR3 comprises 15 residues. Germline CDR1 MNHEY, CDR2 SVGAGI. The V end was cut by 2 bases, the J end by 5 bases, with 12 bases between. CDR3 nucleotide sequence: TGTGCCAGCAGTTACGACTTGGAGGGAACCGGGGAGCTGTTTTTT. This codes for CASSYDLEGTGELFF.

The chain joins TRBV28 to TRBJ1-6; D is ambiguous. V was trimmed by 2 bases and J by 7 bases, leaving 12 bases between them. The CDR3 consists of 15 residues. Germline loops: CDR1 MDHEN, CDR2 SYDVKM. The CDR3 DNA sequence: TGTGCCAGCAGTTTAGGTAGGGTGAGAAATTCACCCCTCCACTTT. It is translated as CASSLGRVRNSPLHF.

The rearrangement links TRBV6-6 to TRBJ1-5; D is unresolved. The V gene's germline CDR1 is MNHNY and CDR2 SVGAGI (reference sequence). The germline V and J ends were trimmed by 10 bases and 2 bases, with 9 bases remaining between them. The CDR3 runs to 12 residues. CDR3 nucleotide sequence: TGTGCCAACGGGAATGGCAATCAGCCCCAGCATTTT. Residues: CANGNGNQPQHF.

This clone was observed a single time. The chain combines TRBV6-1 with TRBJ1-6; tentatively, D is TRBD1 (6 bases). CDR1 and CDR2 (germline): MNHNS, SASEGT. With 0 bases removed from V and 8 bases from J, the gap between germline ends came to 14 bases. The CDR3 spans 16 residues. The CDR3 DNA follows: TGTGCCAGCAGTGAAGCCGGGCAGGGGACTTATTCACCCCTCCACTTT. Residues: CASSEAGQGTYSPLHF.

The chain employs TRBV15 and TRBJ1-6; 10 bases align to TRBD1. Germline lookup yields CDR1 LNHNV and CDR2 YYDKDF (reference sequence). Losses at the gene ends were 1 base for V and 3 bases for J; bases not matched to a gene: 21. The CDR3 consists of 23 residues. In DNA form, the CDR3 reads TGTGCCACCAGCAGAGTCCTGGGGTCCACCGGGACAGGGGACCGGGGCTATAATTCACCCCTCCACTTT. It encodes CATSRVLGSTGTGDRGYNSPLHF.

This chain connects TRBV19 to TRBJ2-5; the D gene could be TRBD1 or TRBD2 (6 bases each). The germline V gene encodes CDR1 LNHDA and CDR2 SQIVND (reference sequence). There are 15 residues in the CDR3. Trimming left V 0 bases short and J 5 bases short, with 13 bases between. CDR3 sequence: CASSIDGGRGETQYF. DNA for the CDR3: TGTGCCAGTAGTATAGACGGGGGCCGCGGGGAGACCCAGTACTTC.

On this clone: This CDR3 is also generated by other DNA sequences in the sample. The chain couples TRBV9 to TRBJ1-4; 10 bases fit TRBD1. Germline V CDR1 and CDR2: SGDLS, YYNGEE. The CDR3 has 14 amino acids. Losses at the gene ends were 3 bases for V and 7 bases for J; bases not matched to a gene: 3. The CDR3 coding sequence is TGTGCCAGCAGCGCTGGACAGGGGGGTGAAAAACTGTTTTTT. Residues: CASSAGQGGEKLFF.

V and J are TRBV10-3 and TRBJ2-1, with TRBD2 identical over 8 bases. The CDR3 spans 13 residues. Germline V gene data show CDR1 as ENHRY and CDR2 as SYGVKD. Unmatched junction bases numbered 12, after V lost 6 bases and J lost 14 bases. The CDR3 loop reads CAISFIRGGGKFF. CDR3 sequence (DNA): TGTGCCATCAGCTTTATCAGGGGCGGGGGGAAGTTCTTC.

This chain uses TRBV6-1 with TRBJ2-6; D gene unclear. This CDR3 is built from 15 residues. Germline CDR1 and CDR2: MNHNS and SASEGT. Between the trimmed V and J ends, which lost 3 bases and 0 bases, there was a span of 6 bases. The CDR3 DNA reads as TGTGCCAGCAGTGATCAGAGCTCTGGGGCCAACGTCCTGACTTTC. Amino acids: CASSDQSSGANVLTF.

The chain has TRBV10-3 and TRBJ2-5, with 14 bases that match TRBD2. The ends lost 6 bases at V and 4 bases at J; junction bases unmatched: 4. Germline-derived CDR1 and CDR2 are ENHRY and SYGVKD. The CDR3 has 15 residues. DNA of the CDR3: TGTGCCATCAGACGACTAGCGGGAGGGATAGAGACCCAGTACTTC. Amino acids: CAIRRLAGGIETQYF.